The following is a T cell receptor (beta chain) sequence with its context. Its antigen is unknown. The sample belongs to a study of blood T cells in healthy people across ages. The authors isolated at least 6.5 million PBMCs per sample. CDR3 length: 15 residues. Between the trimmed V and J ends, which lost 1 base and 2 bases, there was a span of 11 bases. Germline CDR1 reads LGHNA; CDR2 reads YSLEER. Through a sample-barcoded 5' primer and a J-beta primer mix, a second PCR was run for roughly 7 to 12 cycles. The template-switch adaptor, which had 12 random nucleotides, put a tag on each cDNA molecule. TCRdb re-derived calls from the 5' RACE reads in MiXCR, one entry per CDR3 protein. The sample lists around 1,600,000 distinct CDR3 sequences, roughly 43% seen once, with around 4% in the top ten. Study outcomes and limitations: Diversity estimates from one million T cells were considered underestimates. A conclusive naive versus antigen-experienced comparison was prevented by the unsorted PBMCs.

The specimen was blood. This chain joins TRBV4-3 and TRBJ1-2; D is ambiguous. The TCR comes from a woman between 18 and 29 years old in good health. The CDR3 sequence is CASSQAPGGNYGYTF. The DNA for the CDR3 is TGCGCCAGCAGCCAAGCCCCGGGAGGGAACTATGGCTACACCTTC.